This T cell receptor (beta chain) emerged from a study of blood T cell repertoires in COVID-19. About the research overall: T cells, B-cell-depleted T cells, or PBMCs provided the cDNA or gDNA that served as material.

Germline lookup yields CDR1 LGHDT and CDR2 YNNKEL (reference sequence). Losses at the gene ends were 2 bases for V and 7 bases for J; bases not matched to a gene: 8. CDR3 length: 16 amino acids. Authors' data handling: Estimated nucleated cell counts came from reference gene primer amplification. Repertoires were generated with immunoSEQ multiplex PCR, while TCRdb's copy carries only in-frame clones and drops some. The DNA gave D and trimming, while V, J and clone size come from that table. The sample shows roughly 150,000 clones, roughly 77% of them seen only once. This sequence was found in a man aged 55 to 70 with acute or convalescent COVID-19. Sequenced: peripheral blood. V is TRBV3-1 (or the pseudogene TRBV3-2) and J is TRBJ2-1, with 10 bases lining up with TRBD2. CDR3: CASSQLSGRVGNEQFF. As DNA, the CDR3 is TGTGCCAGCAGCCAACTCAGCGGGAGGGTAGGTAATGAGCAGTTCTTC.